This TCR beta chain appears in the sequencing data of a study of blood T cell repertoires in COVID-19. In the original analysis: Nucleated cell number was recorded as an estimate derived from reference gene primer amplification. Libraries were prepared by immunoSEQ multiplex PCR; TCRdb keeps only in-frame clonotypes and omits some of them. V, J and clone size reflect that table, while D and trimming were determined from the DNA. Among roughly 160,000 clones listed, 80% to 85% were seen once. What the recovered Cohort 3 donors had was two negative PCRs, clearance, or symptom resolution. The CDR3 length is 13 residues. Germline lookup yields CDR1 SGHAT and CDR2 FQDESV (reference sequence). The germline V and J ends were trimmed by 5 bases and 3 bases, with 10 bases remaining between them.

The sequenced material came from PBMCs or T cells enriched from blood (not recorded which). This chain links TRBV11-1 with TRBJ1-1; D ambiguous. The clonotype was recovered from a woman aged 55-70 years who had recovered from COVID-19. As DNA, the CDR3 is TGTGCCAGCAGCGCCGACTGGGACACTGAAGCTTTCTTT. The encoded protein is CASSADWDTEAFF.